This T cell receptor beta chain was found in a study of breast tumors, draining lymph nodes, adjacent tissues. TCRdb independently ran MiXCR on the multiplex PCR reads; one entry per CDR3 protein. The table lists about 180,000 distinct CDR3 sequences, 30% to 35% of them singletons. Findings and caveats of the study: Tumors had less TCR diversity than lymph nodes, more than nontumor tissue.

This clonotype was counted at least ten times. Antigen specificity is unknown. Germline and junction disagree at one end, which may indicate a read error. Breast cancer patients provided tissue from their axillary draining lymph nodes. The TCR comes from a female donor with breast cancer. Some clones in this sample may be carry-over from other donors' samples. Sequencing was done on a sample of axillary lymph node tissue.

This chain's CDR3 is CASSLAEVTLYGYTF. In nucleotides, the CDR3 is TGTGCCAGCAGCCTAGCGGAAGTGACACTCTATGGCTACACCTTC. The gene calls are TRBV7-9 and TRBJ1-2, with D hard to call. The germline CDR1 and CDR2 sequences are SEHNR and FQNEAQ (reference sequence). The CDR3 has 15 residues.